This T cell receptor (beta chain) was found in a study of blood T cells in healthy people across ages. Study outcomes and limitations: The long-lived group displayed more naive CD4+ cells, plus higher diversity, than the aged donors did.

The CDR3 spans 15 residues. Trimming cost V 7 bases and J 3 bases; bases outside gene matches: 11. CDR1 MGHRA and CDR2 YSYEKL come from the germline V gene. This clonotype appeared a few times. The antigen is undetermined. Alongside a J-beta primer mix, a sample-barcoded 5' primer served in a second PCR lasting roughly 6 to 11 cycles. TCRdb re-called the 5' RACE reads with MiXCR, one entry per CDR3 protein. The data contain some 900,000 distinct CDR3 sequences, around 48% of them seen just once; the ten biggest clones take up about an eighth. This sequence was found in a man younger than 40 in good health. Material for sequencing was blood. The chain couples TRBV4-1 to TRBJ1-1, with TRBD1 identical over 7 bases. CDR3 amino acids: CASTVMQGVHTEAFF. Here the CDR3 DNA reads TGCGCCAGCACAGTAATGCAGGGGGTTCACACTGAAGCTTTCTTT.